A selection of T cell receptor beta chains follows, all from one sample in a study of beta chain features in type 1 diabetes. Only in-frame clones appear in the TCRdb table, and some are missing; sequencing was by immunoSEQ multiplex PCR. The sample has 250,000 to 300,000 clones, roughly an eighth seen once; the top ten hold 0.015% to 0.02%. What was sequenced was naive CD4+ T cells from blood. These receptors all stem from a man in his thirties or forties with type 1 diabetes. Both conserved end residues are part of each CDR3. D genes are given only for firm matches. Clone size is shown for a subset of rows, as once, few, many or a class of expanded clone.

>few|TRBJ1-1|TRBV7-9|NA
CASSLDRRPNTEAFF
TGTGCCAGCAGCTTAGATCGGAGACCGAACACTGAAGCTTTCTTT
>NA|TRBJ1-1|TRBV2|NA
CASIVLRGKAFF
TGTGCCAGCATTGTCCTCCGAGGAAAGGCTTTCTTT
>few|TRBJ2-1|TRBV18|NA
CASSLPQGNNEQFF
TGTGCCAGCTCACTACCGCAGGGCAACAATGAGCAGTTCTTC
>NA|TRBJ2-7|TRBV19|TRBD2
CASSIASGRGFEQYF
TGTGCCAGTAGTATAGCTAGCGGGAGAGGTTTCGAGCAGTACTTC
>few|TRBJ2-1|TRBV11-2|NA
CASSLGRDNEQFF
TGTGCCAGCAGCTTAGGGAGAGACAATGAGCAGTTCTTC
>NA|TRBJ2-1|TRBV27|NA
CASSEFDEQFF
TGTGCCAGCAGCGAGTTCGATGAGCAGTTCTTC
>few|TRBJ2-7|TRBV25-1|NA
CASSDLQGPSYEQYF
TGTGCCAGCAGTGATCTCCAGGGTCCTTCCTACGAGCAGTACTTC
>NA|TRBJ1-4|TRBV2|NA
CASSASGGYEKLFF
TGTGCCAGCAGTGCGTCGGGAGGGTATGAAAAACTGTTTTTT
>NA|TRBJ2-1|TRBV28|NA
CASSLGYNNEQFF
TGTGCCAGCAGTTTGGGCTACAACAATGAGCAGTTCTTC
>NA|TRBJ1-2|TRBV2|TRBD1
CASRNRGNNYGYTF
TGTGCCAGCAGGAACAGGGGAAATAACTATGGCTACACCTTC
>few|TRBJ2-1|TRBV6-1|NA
CASNELPYNEQFF
TGTGCCAGCAACGAACTTCCCTACAATGAGCAGTTCTTC
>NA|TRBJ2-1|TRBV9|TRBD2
CASSVTSGQYNEQFF
TGTGCCAGCAGCGTCACTAGCGGACAATACAATGAGCAGTTCTTC
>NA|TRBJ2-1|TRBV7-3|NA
CASSPGITYNEQFF
TGTGCCAGCAGCCCAGGCATCACCTACAATGAGCAGTTCTTC
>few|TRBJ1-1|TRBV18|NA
CASSPPAGWGVTEAFF
TGTGCCAGCTCACCACCTGCAGGCTGGGGGGTCACTGAAGCTTTCTTT
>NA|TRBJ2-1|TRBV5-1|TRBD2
CASSTAGGYNEQFF
TGCGCCAGCAGTACAGCGGGAGGGTACAATGAGCAGTTCTTC
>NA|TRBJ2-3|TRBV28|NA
CASLQHGTDTQYF
TGTGCCAGCTTACAGCATGGCACAGATACGCAGTATTTT
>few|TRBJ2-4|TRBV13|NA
CASSLISGAEGRNIQYF
TGTGCCAGCAGCTTAATTTCAGGGGCAGAGGGGCGGAACATTCAGTACTTC
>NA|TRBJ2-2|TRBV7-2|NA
CASSPYTGELFF
TGTGCCAGCAGCCCATACACCGGGGAGCTGTTTTTT
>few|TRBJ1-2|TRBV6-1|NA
CASSGWADYGYTF
TGTGCCAGCAGTGGGTGGGCAGACTATGGCTACACCTTC
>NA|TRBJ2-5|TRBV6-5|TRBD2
CASSYLAGGGETQYF
TGTGCCAGCAGTTATCTAGCGGGAGGCGGTGAGACCCAGTACTTC
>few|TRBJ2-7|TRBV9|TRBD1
CASSVGQGRPYEQYF
TGTGCCAGCAGCGTAGGACAGGGGAGGCCCTACGAGCAGTACTTC
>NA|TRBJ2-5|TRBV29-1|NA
CSVAGGMETQYF
TGCAGCGTTGCCGGCGGAATGGAGACCCAGTACTTC
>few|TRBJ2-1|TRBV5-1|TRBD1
CASSRGQGVDEQFF
TGCGCCAGCAGCCGGGGACAGGGTGTTGATGAGCAGTTCTTC
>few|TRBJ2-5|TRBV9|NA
CASSVDLATETQYF
TGTGCCAGCAGCGTAGACCTAGCAACTGAGACCCAGTACTTC